Reported below is one TCR beta chain. Per the germline V gene, CDR1 is SGHDN and CDR2 is FVKESK. This CDR3 region has 15 residues. The V end lost 5 bases, the J end lost 2 bases, and 15 bases lay between the germline ends. As handled by the study authors: Cell counts per sample came from amplifying reference gene primers. Produced via immunoSEQ multiplex PCR; TCRdb's table is partial and in-frame only. V and J calls and clone size are given by that table; D and trimming were obtained from the DNA. The table lists roughly 72,000 clones, 88% of them singletons. This record belongs to a study of blood T cell repertoires in COVID-19. Study in general: Collection of acute and convalescent COVID-19 samples took place in the United States, Italy and Spain. In each case, the material was cDNA or gDNA derived from T cells, B-cell-depleted T cells, or PBMCs.

V and J are TRBV14 and TRBJ1-1, with D hard to call. The sequencing sample was made of peripheral blood. The sequence was obtained from a human donor in a cohort sampled during active COVID-19. The CDR3 region is CASSFGQASNTEAFF. DNA for the CDR3: TGTGCCAGCAGCTTTGGTCAGGCTTCTAACACTGAAGCTTTCTTT.